One sample yielded the 25 T cell receptor beta chains listed below, sequenced in a study of T-cell reconstitution after alpha-beta-depleted transplantation in children. Unique molecular identifiers were built into the TCRbeta library. TCRdb processed the PCR reads anew with MiXCR; each CDR3 protein has one entry. The sample holds approximately 270,000 distinct CDR3 sequences, roughly 25% seen once. The sequencing used PBMCs, mostly from graft donor cells, collected 360 days after TCRalphabeta/CD19-depleted stem cell transplant. Receptors originate from a female patient aged 2-15 years who had a stem cell transplant for congenital amegakaryocytic thrombocytopenia, so the T cells may come from the graft donor.

This clonotype appeared many times. The chain combines TRBV11-2 with TRBJ2-1, with 9 bases lining up with TRBD2. This CDR3 contains 14 residues. V lost 5 bases and J lost 6; bases outside the gene matches: 5. CDR1 and CDR2 (germline): SGHAT, FQNNGV. The CDR3 loop is CASSSSGGLNEQFF. CDR3 in DNA: TGTGCCAGCAGCAGTAGCGGGGGACTCAATGAGCAGTTCTTC.

The chain is built from TRBV24-1 and TRBJ2-2; no firm D call. Trimming pared 2 bases from V and 4 bases from J, leaving 4 bases between. Germline V gives CDR1 KGHDR, CDR2 SFDVKD. The CDR3 is made up of 13 amino acids. The CDR3 region has the DNA TGTGCCACCAGTGATTCAGGCACCGGGGAGCTGTTTTTT. Translated, it gives CATSDSGTGELFF.

This clonotype has at least ten counts. The gene calls are TRBV10-3 and TRBJ1-1, with no clear D. CDR1 is ENHRY and CDR2 is SYGVKD in the germline V gene. CDR3 length: 11 residues. Trimming shortened V by 4 bases and J by 2 bases, and 2 bases separated the two germline ends. The CDR3 region is CAISGNTEAFF. The DNA of the CDR3 is TGTGCCATCAGTGGAAACACTGAAGCTTTCTTT.

This CDR3 is CSAADGSNQPQHF. Here the CDR3 DNA reads TGCAGTGCCGCGGACGGCAGCAATCAGCCCCAGCATTTT. The chain uses TRBV20-1 and TRBJ1-5; D remains ambiguous. CDR3 length: 13 amino acids. The ends were cut back, 6 bases at V and 1 base at J, with 10 bases in the middle. From germline, CDR1 is DFQATT and CDR2 SNEGSKA (reference sequence).

The chain links TRBV7-8 to TRBJ2-7; weak D call: TRBD2 (5 bases). Trimming shortened V by 3 bases and J by 2 bases, and 14 bases separated the two germline ends. In germline, CDR1 is SGHVS, CDR2 FQNEAQ. CDR3 size: 15 residues. CDR3 in DNA: TGTGCCAGCAGCTTTCAGGACTCAGCACCCTACGAGCAGTACTTC. This translates into CASSFQDSAPYEQYF.

The gene calls are TRBV28 and TRBJ2-5; the match to TRBD2 covers 13 bases. The CDR3 is 19 residues long. The J segment lost 4 bases and the V segment lost 1 base, leaving 12 bases of the junction unmatched. CDR1 is MDHEN and CDR2 is SYDVKM in the germline V gene. The CDR3 here is CASSLFRLGLAGERETQYF. DNA for the CDR3: TGTGCCAGCAGTTTATTTAGGCTCGGACTAGCGGGAGAGAGAGAGACCCAGTACTTC.

As to this clonotype: This is likely a read error, given that the CDR3 carries no conserved phenylalanine or tryptophan at its end. This chain uses TRBV20-1 with TRBJ2-7; 7 bases map to TRBD2. The CDR3 is made up of 12 amino acids. Per germline, CDR1 DFQATT and CDR2 SNEGSKA (reference sequence). With 3 bases clipped from V and 6 bases from J, the junction kept 5 bases outside the gene matches. CDR3 sequence: CSASRAGVEQYS. DNA of the CDR3: TGCAGTGCTAGCCGGGCGGGAGTCGAGCAGTACTCC.

The table lists this clonotype with a few counts. The rearrangement uses TRBV20-1 and TRBJ2-4; D is ambiguous. In germline, CDR1 is DFQATT, CDR2 SNEGSKA (reference sequence). The CDR3 contains 12 residues. The V gene lost 5 bases and the J gene lost 0 bases, with 5 bases spanning the gap. The CDR3 bases are TGCAGTGCTTGGATAGCCAAAAACATTCAGTACTTC. Translated: CSAWIAKNIQYF.

This chain links TRBV4-2 with TRBJ1-6, with D perhaps matching TRBD1 (6 bases). This CDR3 has 15 amino acids. Germline V CDR1 and CDR2: LGHNA, YNFKEQ. V was cut by 0 bases and J by 10 bases, with 13 bases left in between. CDR3 in amino acids: CASSQEVQGSSPLHF. The CDR3 DNA reads TGTGCCAGCAGCCAAGAAGTACAGGGCTCCTCACCCCTCCACTTT.

The V call is TRBV12-3 or TRBV12-4, the J call TRBJ2-1; 12 bases map to TRBD2. After removal of 10 bases from V and 8 bases from J, the junction contained 12 bases not matched to a gene. This CDR3 spans 15 amino acids. The CDR3 DNA is TGTGCCAACGTTACGACTAGCGGGAGCCGGGATGAGCAGTTCTTC. Its translation is CANVTTSGSRDEQFF.

This rearrangement joins TRBV28 to TRBJ2-2; tentatively, D is TRBD1 (5 bases). Germline V gene sequence: CDR1 MDHEN, CDR2 SYDVKM. V was trimmed by 5 bases and J by 1 base, leaving 14 bases between them. This CDR3 is built from 16 residues. CDR3 protein: CASSPPQGLNTGELFF. CDR3 bases: TGTGCCAGCAGTCCCCCCCAGGGCCTGAACACCGGGGAGCTGTTTTTT.

The chain links TRBV2 to TRBJ2-3; 11 nucleotides match TRBD2. The ends lost 5 bases at V and 6 bases at J; junction bases unmatched: 7. Looked up from germline, CDR1 is SNHLY and CDR2 is FYNNEI. This CDR3 has 15 amino acids. The CDR3 sequence is CASSIAGGLEDTQYF. The CDR3 DNA is TGTGCCAGCAGTATAGCGGGGGGGCTGGAGGATACGCAGTATTTT. The variable domain in full, with the rest retrieved from reference TRBV2 and TRBJ2-3, is EPEVTQTPSHQVTQMGQEVILRCVPISNHLYFYWYRQILGQKVEFLVSFYNNEISEKSEIFDDQFSVERPDGSNFTLKIRSTKLEDSAMYFCASSIAGGLEDTQYFGPGTRLTVL.

J is TRBJ2-3 and V is TRBV20-1; TRBD2 aligns across 8 bases. After removal of 0 bases from V and 2 bases from J, the junction contained 4 bases not matched to a gene. There are 15 residues in the CDR3. The germline V gene has CDR1 DFQATT and CDR2 SNEGSKA (reference sequence). The CDR3 is CSARENSGNTDTQYF. As DNA, the CDR3 is TGCAGTGCTAGAGAGAATAGCGGGAACACAGATACGCAGTATTTT.

V and J are TRBV29-1 and TRBJ2-5; D is ambiguous. The CDR3 spans 10 residues. Trimming stripped 5 bases from V and 5 bases from J, with 6 bases between. Germline V gene data show CDR1 as SQVTM and CDR2 as ANQGSEA. This chain's CDR3 is CSVHTETQYF. CDR3 in DNA: TGCAGCGTTCACACGGAGACCCAGTACTTC.

V is TRBV3-1 and J is TRBJ2-5; D is possibly TRBD1 or TRBD2 (5 bases each). The germline V gene encodes CDR1 LGHDT and CDR2 YNNKEL (reference sequence). The CDR3 contains 16 residues. Trimming cost V 5 bases and J 0 bases, with 16 bases left between them. The DNA for the CDR3 is TGTGCCAGCAGCTTGCACTTTGGGGGTAACCAAGAGACCCAGTACTTC. This translates into CASSLHFGGNQETQYF.

The chain employs TRBV12-3 or TRBV12-4 and TRBJ2-3; 11 bases match TRBD2. V lost 5 bases and J lost 0; bases outside the gene matches: 16. This CDR3 has 20 residues. In DNA, the CDR3 is TGTGCCAGCAGTGGAAGTACCGGGACTAGCGGAACGGATAGCACAGATACGCAGTATTTT. This encodes CASSGSTGTSGTDSTDTQYF.

The chain joins TRBV18 to TRBJ2-5, with 8 bases identical to TRBD1. In germline, CDR1 is KGHSH, CDR2 LQKENI. This CDR3 is built from 14 residues. The trim removed 6 bases at V and 5 bases at J, leaving 8 bases unmatched. The CDR3 DNA reads TGTGCCAGCTCTCTCGACAGGGGCAGGGAGACCCAGTACTTC. It translates to CASSLDRGRETQYF. Drawing the rest from reference TRBV18 and TRBJ2-5, the complete variable domain is NAGVMQNPRHLVRRRGQEARLRCSPMKGHSHVYWYRQLPEEGLKFMVYLQKENIIDESGMPKERFSAEFPKEGPSILRIQQVVRGDSAAYFCASSLDRGRETQYFGPGTRLLVL.

This rearrangement joins TRBV7-7 to TRBJ2-7; the D is unclear. V was trimmed by 5 bases and J by 7 bases, leaving 15 bases between them. CDR1 SSHAT and CDR2 FNYEAQ come from the germline V gene (reference sequence). This CDR3 has 13 amino acids. CDR3 nucleotide sequence: TGTGCCAGCAGCGAAGACTGGGTGGGAGAGCAGTACTTC. Its protein product is CASSEDWVGEQYF.

In this sample, this clonotype turned up many times. The chain is built from TRBV5-1 and TRBJ2-7; TRBD2 matches at 11 bases. The V gene end was trimmed by 4 bases and the J gene end by 3 bases; junction bases not matched to a gene: 6. The CDR3 consists of 15 residues. CDR1 is SGHRS and CDR2 is YFSETQ in the germline V gene. CDR3: CASSPGTSGLYEQYF. CDR3 nucleotide sequence: TGCGCCAGCAGCCCCGGGACTAGCGGCCTCTACGAGCAGTACTTC.

Remarks on this clonotype: The junction shows a germline mismatch at one end, possibly a read error. The chain is built from TRBV29-1 and TRBJ1-2; D is perhaps TRBD1 (6 bases). The CDR3 has 11 amino acids. The germline V gene encodes CDR1 SQVTM and CDR2 ANQGSEA. The CDR3 nucleotides are TGCAGCTACACAGGGAACTCTGGCTACACCTTC. This codes for CSYTGNSGYTF.

The rearrangement links TRBV19 to TRBJ2-2, with TRBD1 matching over 7 bases. V shed 4 bases and J 7 bases; nucleotides not matched to a gene: 9. The CDR3 loop spans 15 amino acids. Germline V gene data show CDR1 as LNHDA and CDR2 as SQIVND (reference sequence). The CDR3 protein is CASSRQGGVGGELFF. DNA for the CDR3: TGTGCCAGTAGTAGACAAGGGGGCGTTGGCGGGGAGCTGTTTTTT. Complete variable domain (other parts from reference TRBV19 and TRBJ2-2): DGGITQSPKYLFRKEGQNVTLSCEQNLNHDAMYWYRQDPGQGLRLIYYSQIVNDFQKGDIAEGYSVSREKKESFPLTVTSAQKNPTAFYLCASSRQGGVGGELFFGEGSRLTVL.

The chain recombines TRBV20-1 with TRBJ2-1, with a tentative D call TRBD2 (6 bases). The CDR3 totals 14 residues. Trimming pared 3 bases from V and 7 bases from J, leaving 16 bases between. The germline V gene has CDR1 DFQATT and CDR2 SNEGSKA (reference sequence). This CDR3 is CSASQRAVRNEQFF. The CDR3 DNA sequence: TGCAGTGCTAGTCAGCGGGCCGTCAGGAATGAGCAGTTCTTC.

The gene calls are TRBV13 and TRBJ2-5; D is possibly TRBD1 or TRBD2 (5 bases each). The CDR3 spans 14 residues. Between the trimmed V and J ends, which lost 5 bases and 7 bases, there was a span of 17 bases. Looked up from germline, CDR1 is PRHDT and CDR2 is FYEKMQ (reference sequence). In nucleotides, the CDR3 is TGTGCCAGCAGCACCAACCGGGACCTAGGGACCCAGTACTTC. The encoded protein is CASSTNRDLGTQYF.

J is TRBJ2-2 and V is TRBV7-9; TRBD1 might be the D (5 bases). Germline CDR1 and CDR2: SEHNR and FQNEAQ (reference sequence). V was cut by 5 bases and J by 6 bases, with 13 bases left in between. The CDR3 sequence is 14 residues long. CDR3 nucleotide sequence: TGTGCCAGCAGCCTCGGCAGGGCCGCCGGGGAGCTGTTTTTT. This encodes CASSLGRAAGELFF.

V usage is TRBV9 and J usage is TRBJ1-1; D remains ambiguous. Looked up from germline, CDR1 is SGDLS and CDR2 is YYNGEE. This CDR3 contains 13 residues. The V end was cut by 9 bases, the J end by 0 bases, with 12 bases between. Here the CDR3 DNA reads TGTGCCACCTCGTGGGTGGTGAACACTGAAGCTTTCTTT. Translation gives CATSWVVNTEAFF.